What follows are 5 T cell receptor beta chains derived from one specimen sequenced in a study of cytomegalovirus exposure and HLA in healthy donors. PCR used 60 Vbeta primers and 13 Jbeta primers. Libraries were prepared by immunoSEQ multiplex PCR; TCRdb keeps only in-frame clonotypes and omits some of them. This table has some 99,000 clones, 76% appearing once. Sample: PBMCs. The receptors originated from a woman in her forties or fifties in good health and CMV-seropositive.

CDR3 sequence reads: CASSLDYAGGPWEQFF. The CDR3 nucleotides read TGTGCCAGCAGCTTAGACTACGCGGGAGGGCCGTGGGAGCAGTTCTTC. The chain joins TRBV11-2 to TRBJ2-1; 9 bases align to TRBD2. This CDR3 is 16 amino acids long. After removal of 0 bases from V and 10 bases from J, the junction contained 10 bases not matched to a gene. Per germline, CDR1 SGHAT and CDR2 FQNNGV.

The J gene is TRBJ2-5, the V gene TRBV7-8; D gene uncertain. Trimming pared 2 bases from V and 3 bases from J, leaving 7 bases between. CDR1 and CDR2 (germline): SGHVS, FQNEAQ. The CDR3 contains 13 residues. Here the CDR3 DNA reads TGTGCCAGCAGCTTACCCAGTGAAGAGACCCAGTACTTC. Translating it yields CASSLPSEETQYF.

The rearrangement joins TRBV5-1 to TRBJ2-3, with 12 bases aligning to TRBD2. V gave up 0 bases and J gave up 2 bases; unmatched junction bases: 4. The CDR3 is 17 residues long. Germline V CDR1 and CDR2: SGHRS, YFSETQ. In nucleotides, the CDR3 is TGCGCCAGCAGCTTGGAGCTAGCGGGAGGGCCCACAGATACGCAGTATTTT. It encodes CASSLELAGGPTDTQYF.

The V and J genes are TRBV7-9 and TRBJ2-1; D unresolved. The CDR3 length is 14 residues. V was trimmed by 3 bases and J by 5 bases, leaving 11 bases between them. Germline values: CDR1 SEHNR, CDR2 FQNEAQ (reference sequence). The CDR3 spells CASSLASPHNEQFF. The DNA of the CDR3 is TGTGCCAGCAGCTTGGCTAGTCCCCACAATGAGCAGTTCTTC.

The chain couples TRBV20-1 to TRBJ1-1; the D is unclear. The V gene's germline CDR1 is DFQATT and CDR2 SNEGSKA (reference sequence). This CDR3 has 11 amino acids. Deletions cut 3 bases from V and 6 bases from J, with 8 bases between. This CDR3 is CSASVRSEAFF. CDR3 sequence (DNA): TGCAGTGCTAGTGTGAGGTCTGAAGCTTTCTTT.